This T cell receptor (beta chain) was observed in a study of metastatic and nonmetastatic thyroid tumors. Study-level points and caveats: Malignant thyroid tumors reportedly had TCR beta diversity that was significantly higher than in benign nodules, in blood and tumor.

TCRdb re-processed the PCR reads through MiXCR. The sample consists of over 11,000 clones, less than 25% of them appearing once. This clone has a count of ten or more. Its antigen is unknown. Ahead of thyroid surgery, no patient had received treatment of any kind. This clonotype was sampled from a female donor with papillary thyroid cancer or a benign thyroid nodule (not recorded which). Some clones in this sample may be carry-over from other donors' samples. Sequenced material: blood.

CDR3 amino acids: CASSPSGTSRHTQYF. DNA for the CDR3: TGTGCCAGCAGCCCGAGCGGGACTAGCCGGCATACGCAGTATTTT. The chain carries TRBV2 and TRBJ2-3, with 9 bases aligning to TRBD2. The CDR3 loop spans 15 amino acids. V shed 6 bases and J 7 bases; nucleotides not matched to a gene: 11. The germline V gene encodes CDR1 SNHLY and CDR2 FYNNEI.